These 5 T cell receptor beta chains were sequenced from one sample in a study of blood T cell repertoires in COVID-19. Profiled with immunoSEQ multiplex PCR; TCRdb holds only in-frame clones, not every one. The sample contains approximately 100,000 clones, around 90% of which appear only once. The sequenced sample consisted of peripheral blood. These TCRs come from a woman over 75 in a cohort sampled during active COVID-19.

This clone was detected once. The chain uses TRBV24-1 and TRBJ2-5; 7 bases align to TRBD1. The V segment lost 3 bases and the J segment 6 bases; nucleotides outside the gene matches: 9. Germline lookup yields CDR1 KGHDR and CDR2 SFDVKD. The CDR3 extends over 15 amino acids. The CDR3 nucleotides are TGTGCCACCAGTGATGCAGCAGGGGGAATGAAGACCCAGTACTTC. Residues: CATSDAAGGMKTQYF.

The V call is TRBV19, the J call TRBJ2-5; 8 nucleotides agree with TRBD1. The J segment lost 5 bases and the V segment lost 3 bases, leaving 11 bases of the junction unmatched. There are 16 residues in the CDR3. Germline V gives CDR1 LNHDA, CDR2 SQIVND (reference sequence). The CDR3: CASSIRRATGGETQYF. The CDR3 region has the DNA TGTGCCAGTAGTATTAGGAGGGCTACAGGGGGTGAGACCCAGTACTTC.

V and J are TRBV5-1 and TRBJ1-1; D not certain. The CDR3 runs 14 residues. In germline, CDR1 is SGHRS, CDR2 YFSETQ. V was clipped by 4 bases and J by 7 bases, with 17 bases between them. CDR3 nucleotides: TGCGCCAGCAGCCCTAACCCTGGGCAGGATGAAGCTTTCTTT. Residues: CASSPNPGQDEAFF.

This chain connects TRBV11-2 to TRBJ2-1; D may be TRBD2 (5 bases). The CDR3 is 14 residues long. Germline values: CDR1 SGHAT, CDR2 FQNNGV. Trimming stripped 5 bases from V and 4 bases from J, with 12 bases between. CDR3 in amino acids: CASSHGSQYNEQFF. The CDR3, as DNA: TGTGCCAGCAGCCATGGGAGCCAATACAATGAGCAGTTCTTC.

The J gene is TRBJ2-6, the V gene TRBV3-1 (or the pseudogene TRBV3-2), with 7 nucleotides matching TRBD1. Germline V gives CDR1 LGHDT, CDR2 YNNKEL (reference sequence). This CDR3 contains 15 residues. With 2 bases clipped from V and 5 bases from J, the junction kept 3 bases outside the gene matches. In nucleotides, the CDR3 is TGTGCCAGCAGCCAACAGACAGGGCGGGCCAACGTCCTGACTTTC. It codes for CASSQQTGRANVLTF.